A single sample is the source of the 10 T cell receptor beta chains below, sequenced in a study of cytomegalovirus exposure and HLA in healthy donors. The study ran its PCR with 60 Vbeta and 13 Jbeta primers. TCRdb's table, derived via immunoSEQ multiplex PCR, lists solely in-frame clones and lacks some. The repertoire has about 180,000 clones, over 70% of them found once; the top ten carry under 7.5%. The sample was PBMCs. Receptors were obtained from a man aged 25-45 years in good health and CMV-seropositive.

As for this clone: The missing conserved phenylalanine or tryptophan at the end of this CDR3 makes a read error likely. The J gene is TRBJ1-2, the V gene TRBV4-3; 8 nucleotides match TRBD1. Germline V lookup: CDR1 LGHNA, CDR2 YSLEER. V was pared by 2 bases and J by 6 bases, with 5 bases of the junction left unmatched. The CDR3 loop spans 14 amino acids. This CDR3 reads CASSQPGQVDGYTL. The CDR3 coding sequence is TGCGCCAGCAGCCAACCGGGACAGGTTGATGGCTACACCCTC.

J is TRBJ2-7 and V is TRBV19, with 9 bases identical to TRBD1. This CDR3 comprises 14 residues. The germline V gene encodes CDR1 LNHDA and CDR2 SQIVND (reference sequence). J lost 6 bases, V lost 3 bases, and 6 bases had no gene match. CDR3 nucleotides: TGTGCCAGTAGTATCGGACAGGGGCCGGTCGAGCAGTACTTC. Translation gives CASSIGQGPVEQYF.

The chain combines TRBV7-3 with TRBJ2-3; 9 nucleotides match TRBD2. V shed 5 bases, J shed 5 bases, and the junction held 5 bases outside the gene matches. CDR3 length: 14 amino acids. Germline V gene data show CDR1 as SGHTA and CDR2 as FQGTGA. CDR3 sequence: CASSIQAGGDTQYF. DNA for the CDR3: TGTGCCAGCAGCATACAAGCGGGAGGAGATACGCAGTATTTT.

The count of this clone is one. The V call is TRBV30, the J call TRBJ1-6; 8 nucleotides line up with TRBD1. J was trimmed by 4 bases and V by 0 bases; bases with no gene match: 2. The CDR3 spans 15 residues. Germline loops: CDR1 GTSNPN, CDR2 SVGIG (reference sequence). The CDR3 loop reads CAWSVGTGYNSPLHF. In nucleotides, the CDR3 is TGTGCCTGGAGTGTAGGGACAGGATATAATTCACCCCTCCACTTT.

The CDR3 here is CASSKVTGVRTDTQYF. The DNA for the CDR3 is TGTGCCAGCAGCAAAGTGACAGGGGTTAGGACAGATACGCAGTATTTT. This chain connects TRBV21-1 to TRBJ2-3; TRBD1, the table's D call, was not compared with the DNA. TRBV21-1 is a pseudogene. This CDR3 has 16 amino acids.

This clone occurred once. This sequence joins TRBV2 and TRBJ2-2; 10 bases map to TRBD1. J was trimmed by 5 bases and V by 5 bases; bases with no gene match: 11. CDR3 length equals 17 residues. CDR1 and CDR2 from the germline V gene are SNHLY and FYNNEI. CDR3 amino acids: CASSRPQTGGTTGELFF. In DNA form, the CDR3 reads TGTGCCAGCAGTAGACCCCAGACAGGGGGCACGACCGGGGAGCTGTTTTTT.

The count of this clone is one. The chain couples TRBV5-1 to TRBJ2-5; 8 bases map to TRBD1. The CDR3 has 14 residues. CDR1 is SGHRS and CDR2 is YFSETQ in the germline V gene. V was pared by 4 bases and J by 4 bases, with 6 bases of the junction left unmatched. In DNA, the CDR3 is TGCGCCAGCAGCACTGGACAGGGACCAGAGACCCAGTACTTC. The encoded protein is CASSTGQGPETQYF.

This clone was recorded a few times. This rearrangement joins TRBV11-2 to TRBJ2-7; 11 nucleotides agree with TRBD2. There are 15 residues in the CDR3. V lost 4 bases to trimming and J lost 7 bases; unmatched junction nucleotides: 9. Germline V gene sequence: CDR1 SGHAT, CDR2 FQNNGV. CDR3 sequence reads: CASSYVASGRFEQYF. Here the CDR3 DNA reads TGTGCCAGCAGCTACGTGGCTAGCGGGAGGTTTGAGCAGTACTTC.

In DNA, the CDR3 is TGCGCCAGCAGCTTTAGGAGACAGGAGAACACCGGGGAGCTGTTTTTT. Protein: CASSFRRQENTGELFF. V and J are TRBV5-1 and TRBJ2-2; possibly TRBD1 for D (6 bases). Germline values: CDR1 SGHRS, CDR2 YFSETQ. Trimming left V 2 bases short and J 1 base short, with 12 bases between. The CDR3 length is 16 residues.

This chain links TRBV5-1 with TRBJ1-1; a possible D gene is TRBD1 (6 bases). CDR1 SGHRS and CDR2 YFSETQ come from the germline V gene. The CDR3 is made up of 13 amino acids. Trimming left V 4 bases short and J 11 bases short, with 18 bases between. The CDR3 nucleotides are TGCGCCAGCAGCCCACAGGGACCAATTAGTGCTTTCTTT. Protein: CASSPQGPISAFF.